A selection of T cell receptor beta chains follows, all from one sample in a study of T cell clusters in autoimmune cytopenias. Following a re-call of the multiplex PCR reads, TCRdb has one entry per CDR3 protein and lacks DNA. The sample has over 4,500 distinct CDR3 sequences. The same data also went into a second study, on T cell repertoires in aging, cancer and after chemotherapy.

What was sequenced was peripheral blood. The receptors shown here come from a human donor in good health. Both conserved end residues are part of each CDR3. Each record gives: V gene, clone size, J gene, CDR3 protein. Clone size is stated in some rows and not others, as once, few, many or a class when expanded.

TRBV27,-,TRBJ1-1,CASRSNVVSGAEAFF
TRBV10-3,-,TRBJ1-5,CAISEASNQPQHF
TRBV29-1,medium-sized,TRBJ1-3,CSGKTGPNPGNTIYF
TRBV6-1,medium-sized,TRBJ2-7,CASRDRALTGQYF
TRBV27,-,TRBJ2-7,CASSLKISYEQYF
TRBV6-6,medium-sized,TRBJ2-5,CASSGTRGGETQYF
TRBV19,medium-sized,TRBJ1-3,CASSIKGPGNTIYF
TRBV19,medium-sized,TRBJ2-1,CASSPGLAGGPYNEQFF
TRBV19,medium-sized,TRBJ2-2,CASTGPNTGELFF
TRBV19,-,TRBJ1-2,CASSREGSNIYGYTF
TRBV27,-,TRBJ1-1,CASSSDRVAEAFF
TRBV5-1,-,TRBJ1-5,CASSLGSNQPQHF
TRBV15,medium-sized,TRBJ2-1,CATSRRSMRTSRYNEQFF
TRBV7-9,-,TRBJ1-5,CASSSTGGNQPQHF
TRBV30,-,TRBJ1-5,CAWSVGTALTDQPQHF
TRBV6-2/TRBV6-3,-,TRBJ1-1,CASRNRGPRAFF
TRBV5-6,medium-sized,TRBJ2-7,CASSFGTEQYF
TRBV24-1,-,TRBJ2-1,CATSAGDNEQFF
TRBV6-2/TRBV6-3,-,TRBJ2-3,CASSSPLAGGPGDTQYF
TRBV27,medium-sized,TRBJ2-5,CASRDLAGEWTQYF
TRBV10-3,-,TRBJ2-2,CAISEHTGELFF
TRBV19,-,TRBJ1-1,CASSRDTSEAFF
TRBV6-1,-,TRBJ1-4,CASRGLEEKLFF
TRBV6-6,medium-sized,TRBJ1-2,CASSYSRTGDGYTF
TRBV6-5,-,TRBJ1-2,CASSQGGGYTF
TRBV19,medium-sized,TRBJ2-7,CASSPWGTTQSEQYF
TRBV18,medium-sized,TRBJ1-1,CASSPMNTEAFF
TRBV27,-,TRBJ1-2,CASSRTGIGNYGYTF
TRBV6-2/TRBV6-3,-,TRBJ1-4,CASSLGGAGEKLFF
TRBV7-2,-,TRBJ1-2,CASSPPPSTGSYGYTF
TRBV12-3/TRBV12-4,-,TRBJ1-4,CDSSHRAEVEKLFF
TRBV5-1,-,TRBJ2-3,CASSLGGGTYTDTQYF
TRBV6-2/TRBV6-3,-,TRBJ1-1,CASSPPGGPEAFF
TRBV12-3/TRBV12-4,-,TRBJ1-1,CASILSGRKGTEAFF
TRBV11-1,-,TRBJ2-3,CASSLVLAESTDTQYF
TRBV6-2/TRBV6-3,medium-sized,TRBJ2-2,CASSRDSDTGELFF
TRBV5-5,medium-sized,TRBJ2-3,CASSVTGRSTDTQYF
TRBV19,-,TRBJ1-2,CASARLQGLNYGYTF
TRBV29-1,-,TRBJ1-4,CSVERRTGGTNEKLFF
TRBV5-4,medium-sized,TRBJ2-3,CASSLYGGGATDTQYF
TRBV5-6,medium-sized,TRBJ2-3,CASSLRGPPSTDTQYF
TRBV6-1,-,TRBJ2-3,CASSSDGSTDTQYF
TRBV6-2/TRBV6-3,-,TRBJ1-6,CASSSRGAYNSPLHF
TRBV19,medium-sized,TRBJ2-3,CASSMRGGFSTDTQYF
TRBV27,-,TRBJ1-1,CASVGVMNTEAFF
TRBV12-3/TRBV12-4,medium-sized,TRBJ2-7,CASSSPPGSYEQYF
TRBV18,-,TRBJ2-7,CASSPGGVGPYEQYF
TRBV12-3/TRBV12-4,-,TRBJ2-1,CASSPSGGADEQFF
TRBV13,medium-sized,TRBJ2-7,CASSSLSDRGNEQYF
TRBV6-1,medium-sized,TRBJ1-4,CASNRQDNEKLFF
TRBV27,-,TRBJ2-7,CASSLATSSSYEQYF
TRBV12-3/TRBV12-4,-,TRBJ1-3,CASSSSRLSGNTIYF
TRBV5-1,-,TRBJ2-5,CASSDRDQETQYF
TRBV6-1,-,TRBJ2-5,CASSLTKRETQYF
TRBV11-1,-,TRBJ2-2,CASSPPTGELFF
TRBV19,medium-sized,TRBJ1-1,CASSMPGLIEAFF